This TCR beta chain was found in a study of blood T cell repertoires in COVID-19. Looking at the study overall: Researchers got acute and convalescent COVID-19 samples from the United States, Italy and Spain. In each case, the material was cDNA or gDNA derived from T cells, B-cell-depleted T cells, or PBMCs.

In the authors' workflow: Reference gene primer amplification gave nucleated cell count estimates. Clones were sequenced by immunoSEQ multiplex PCR, and TCRdb holds only the in-frame ones, with some missing. V and J calls and clone size are copied from that table; D and trimming were computed from the DNA. The table shows about 200,000 clones, with approximately 84% occurring only once. The CDR3 is 17 residues long. Trimming left V 3 bases short and J 2 bases short, with 14 bases between. The germline gives CDR1 MDHEN, CDR2 SYDVKM. This sequence originates from a woman of 80 years or more with acute or convalescent COVID-19. The V gene is TRBV28, the J gene TRBJ2-6; a possible D gene is TRBD1 (5 bases). Sequences were obtained from peripheral blood. This CDR3 is CASSFQGMSAGANVLTF. In DNA, the CDR3 is TGTGCCAGCAGTTTTCAGGGTATGTCCGCTGGGGCCAACGTCCTGACTTTC.